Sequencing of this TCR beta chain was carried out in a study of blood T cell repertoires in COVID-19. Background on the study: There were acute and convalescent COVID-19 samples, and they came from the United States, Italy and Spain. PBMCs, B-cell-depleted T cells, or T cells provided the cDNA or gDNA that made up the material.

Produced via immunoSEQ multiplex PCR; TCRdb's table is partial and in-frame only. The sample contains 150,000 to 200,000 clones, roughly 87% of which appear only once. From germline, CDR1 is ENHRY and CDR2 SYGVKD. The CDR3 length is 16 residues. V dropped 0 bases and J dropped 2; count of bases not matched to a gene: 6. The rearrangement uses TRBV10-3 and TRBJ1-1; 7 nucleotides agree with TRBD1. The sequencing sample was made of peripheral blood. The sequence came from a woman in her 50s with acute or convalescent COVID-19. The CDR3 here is CAISESMDRINTEAFF. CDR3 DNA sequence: TGTGCCATCAGTGAGTCAATGGACAGGATCAACACTGAAGCTTTCTTT.